This TCR beta chain was identified in a study of shared clonotypes between healthy human individuals. Study-wide points: Relative to their counterparts shared across all four donors, non-shared clonotypes exhibited diminished generation probabilities. Naive CD4 clonotypes were shared across a few donors at 4% to 5%. Only blood was sampled, and tissue TCR repertoires likely differ from blood ones.

Assay used: immunoSEQ multiplex PCR; TCRdb lists only in-frame clones, some missing. The data show about 2.4 million clones, under 95% seen once. Comment on this clone: Its antigen is unknown.

V was clipped by 1 base and J by 4 bases; unmatched bases: 4. There are 14 residues in the CDR3. CDR1 is SGHRS and CDR2 is YFSETQ in the germline V gene. The CD4+ fraction was divided into a CD45RA+ naive subset and a CD45RA-negative memory subset. The sequencing input was naive CD4+ T cells from PBMCs. Subset specified: CD45RA+ positively selected. The chain couples TRBV5-1 to TRBJ2-7; 8 bases align to TRBD2. The source of this sequence is a man younger than 35 in good health. Some clones in this sample may be carry-over from other donors' samples. CDR3 protein: CASSLISGIYEQYF. The CDR3 nucleotides read TGCGCCAGCAGCTTGATTAGCGGGATTTACGAGCAGTACTTC.